This T cell receptor (beta chain) was obtained from a study of regulatory T cells in long-lasting Graves disease. Indicated time point: persistent/refractory GD, antithyroid drugs over 5 years with positive TRAb. Following extraction of RNA from PBMCs, that RNA was used to make the TCR library. Investigators report Graves' disease was diagnosed under American Thyroid Association guidelines. The CDR3 sequence is 15 residues long. Germline CDR1 SGHNT, CDR2 YENEEA. The trim removed 5 bases at V and 6 bases at J, leaving 12 bases unmatched. Construction of TCR beta libraries relied on iRepertoire HTBI primers and on Arm-PCR targeting CDR3 regions. TCRdb re-called the multiplex PCR reads with MiXCR, one entry per CDR3 protein. The sample contains 400,000 to 500,000 distinct CDR3 sequences, 20% to 25% of which appear only once. This clonotype was detected a few times. Its cognate antigen is unknown. Whole-study findings and limits: Public clonotype sharing was higher in persistent than newly diagnosed patients.

The source is a female donor with Graves disease. This sequence joins TRBV11-3 and TRBJ2-5; TRBD1 aligns across 7 bases. The specimen was peripheral blood mononuclear cells (PBMCs), collected when the disease was refractory, from a patient treated with antithyroid drugs. The CDR3 DNA reads as TGTGCCAGCAGCCAGGGGCCCCAGGGGGAGAAGACCCAGTACTTC. Translating it yields CASSQGPQGEKTQYF.